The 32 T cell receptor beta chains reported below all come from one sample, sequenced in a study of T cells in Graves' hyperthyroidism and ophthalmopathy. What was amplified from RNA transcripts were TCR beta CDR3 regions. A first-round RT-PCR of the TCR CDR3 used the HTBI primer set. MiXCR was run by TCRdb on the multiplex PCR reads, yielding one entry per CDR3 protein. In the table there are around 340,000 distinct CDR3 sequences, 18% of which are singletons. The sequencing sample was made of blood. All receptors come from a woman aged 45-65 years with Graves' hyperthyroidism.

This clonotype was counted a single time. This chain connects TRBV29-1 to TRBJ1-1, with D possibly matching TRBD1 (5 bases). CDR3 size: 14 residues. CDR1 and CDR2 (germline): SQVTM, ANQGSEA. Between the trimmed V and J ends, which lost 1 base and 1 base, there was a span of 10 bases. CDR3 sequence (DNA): TGCAGCGTTGAAGGCGGGCAGGGGAACACTGAAGCTTTCTTT. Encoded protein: CSVEGGQGNTEAFF.

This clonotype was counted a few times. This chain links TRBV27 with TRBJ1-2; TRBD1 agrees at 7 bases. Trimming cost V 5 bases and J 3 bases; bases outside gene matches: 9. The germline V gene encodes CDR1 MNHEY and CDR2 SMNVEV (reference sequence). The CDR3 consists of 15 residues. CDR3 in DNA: TGTGCCAGCAGTCCCGAGAGGGGGCCATACTATGGCTACACCTTC. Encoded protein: CASSPERGPYYGYTF.

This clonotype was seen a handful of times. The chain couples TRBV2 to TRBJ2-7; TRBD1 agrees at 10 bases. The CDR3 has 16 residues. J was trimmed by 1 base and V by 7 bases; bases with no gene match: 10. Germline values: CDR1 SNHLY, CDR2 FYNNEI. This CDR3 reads CASTGPGQGTSYEQYV. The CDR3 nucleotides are TGTGCCAGCACGGGTCCGGGACAGGGGACATCCTACGAGCAGTACGTC.

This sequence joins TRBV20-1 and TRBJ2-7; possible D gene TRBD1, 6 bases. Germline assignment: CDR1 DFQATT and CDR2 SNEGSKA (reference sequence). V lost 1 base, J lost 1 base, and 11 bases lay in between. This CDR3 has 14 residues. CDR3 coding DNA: TGCAGTGCTAGAGGGGGGCCCGCTTCCTACGAGCAGTACTTC. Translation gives CSARGGPASYEQYF.

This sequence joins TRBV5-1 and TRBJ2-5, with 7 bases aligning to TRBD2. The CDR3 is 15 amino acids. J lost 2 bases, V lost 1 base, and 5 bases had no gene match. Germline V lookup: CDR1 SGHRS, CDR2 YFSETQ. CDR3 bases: TGCGCCAGCAGCTTGAGCGGGGCAGAACAAGAGACCCAGTACTTC. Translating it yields CASSLSGAEQETQYF. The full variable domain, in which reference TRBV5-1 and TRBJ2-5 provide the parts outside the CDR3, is KAGVTQTPRYLIKTRGQQVTLSCSPISGHRSVSWYQQTPGQGLQFLFEYFSETQRNKGNFPGRFSGRQFSNSRSEMNVSTLELGDSALYLCASSLSGAEQETQYFGPGTRLLVL.

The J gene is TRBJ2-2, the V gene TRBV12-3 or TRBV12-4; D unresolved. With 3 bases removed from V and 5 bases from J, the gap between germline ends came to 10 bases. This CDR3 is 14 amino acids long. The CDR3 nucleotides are TGTGCCAGCAGTTTCGGTCAGCATACCGGGGAGCTGTTTTTT. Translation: CASSFGQHTGELFF.

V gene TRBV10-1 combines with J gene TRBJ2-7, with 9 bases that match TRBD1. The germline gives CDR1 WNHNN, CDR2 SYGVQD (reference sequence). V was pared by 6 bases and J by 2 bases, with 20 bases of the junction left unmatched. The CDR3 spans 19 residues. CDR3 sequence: CASRGYRGLPRNIPYEQYV. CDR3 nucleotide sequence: TGCGCCAGCAGGGGCTACAGGGGGCTCCCCCGGAATATCCCCTACGAGCAGTACGTC.

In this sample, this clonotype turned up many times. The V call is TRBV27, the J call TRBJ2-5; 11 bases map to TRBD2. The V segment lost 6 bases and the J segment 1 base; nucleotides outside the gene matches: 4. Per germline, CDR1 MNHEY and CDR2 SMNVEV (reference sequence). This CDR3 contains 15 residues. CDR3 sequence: CASRTGTSGQETQYF. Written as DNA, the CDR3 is TGTGCCAGCAGGACCGGGACTAGCGGCCAAGAGACCCAGTACTTC.

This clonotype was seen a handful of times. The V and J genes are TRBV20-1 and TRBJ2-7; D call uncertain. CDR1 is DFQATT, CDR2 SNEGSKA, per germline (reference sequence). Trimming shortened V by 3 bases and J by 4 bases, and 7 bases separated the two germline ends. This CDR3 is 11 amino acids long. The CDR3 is CSASPVYEQYF. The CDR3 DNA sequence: TGCAGTGCTAGCCCCGTATACGAGCAGTACTTC.

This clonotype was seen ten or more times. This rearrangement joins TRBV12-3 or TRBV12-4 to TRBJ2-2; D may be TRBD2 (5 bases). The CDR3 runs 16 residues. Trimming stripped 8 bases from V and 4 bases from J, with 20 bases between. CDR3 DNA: TGTGCCAGCCAACCTGGCATAGAGCGGTCCACCGGGGAGCTGTTTTTT. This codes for CASQPGIERSTGELFF.

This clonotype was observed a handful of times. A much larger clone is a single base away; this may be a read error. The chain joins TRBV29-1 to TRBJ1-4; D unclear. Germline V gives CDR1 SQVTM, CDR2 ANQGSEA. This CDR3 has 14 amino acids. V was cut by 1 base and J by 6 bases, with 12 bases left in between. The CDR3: CSVEGTLSDEKLFF. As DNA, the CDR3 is TGCAGCGTTGAAGGGACGTTATCTGATGAAAAACTGTTTTTT.

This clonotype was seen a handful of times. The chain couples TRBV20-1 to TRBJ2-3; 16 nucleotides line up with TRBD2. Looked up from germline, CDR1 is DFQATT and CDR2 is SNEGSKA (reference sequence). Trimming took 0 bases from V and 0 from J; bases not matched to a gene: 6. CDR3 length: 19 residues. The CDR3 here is CSARDSAGLAGGSTDTQYF. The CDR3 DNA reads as TGCAGTGCTAGAGACTCTGCGGGACTAGCGGGGGGGAGCACAGATACGCAGTATTTT.

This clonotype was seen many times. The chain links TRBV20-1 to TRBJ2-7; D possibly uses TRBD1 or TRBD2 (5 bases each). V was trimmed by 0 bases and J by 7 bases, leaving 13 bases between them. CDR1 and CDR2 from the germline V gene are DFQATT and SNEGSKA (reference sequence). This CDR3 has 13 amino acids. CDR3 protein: CSARDGAQEEQYF. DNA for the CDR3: TGCAGTGCTAGAGACGGGGCACAGGAAGAGCAGTACTTC.

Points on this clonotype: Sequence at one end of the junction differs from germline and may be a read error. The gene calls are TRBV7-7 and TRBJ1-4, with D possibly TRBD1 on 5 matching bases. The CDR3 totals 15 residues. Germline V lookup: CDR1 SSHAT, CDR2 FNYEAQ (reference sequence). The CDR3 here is CASSPGTGINEKLFF. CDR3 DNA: TGTGCTAGCAGCCCGGGGACGGGCATTAATGAAAAACTGTTTTTT. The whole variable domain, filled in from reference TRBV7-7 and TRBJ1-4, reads GAGVSQSPRYKVTKRGQDVTLRCDPISSHATLYWYQQALGQGPEFLTYFNYEAQPDKSGLPSDRFSAERPEGSISTLTIQRTEQRDSAMYRCASSPGTGINEKLFFGSGTQLSVL.

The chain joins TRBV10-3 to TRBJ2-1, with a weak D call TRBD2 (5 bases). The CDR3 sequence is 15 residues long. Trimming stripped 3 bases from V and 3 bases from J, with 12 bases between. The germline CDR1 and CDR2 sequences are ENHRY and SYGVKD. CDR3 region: CAISERDVNYNEQFF. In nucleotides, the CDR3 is TGTGCCATCAGTGAACGGGATGTGAACTACAATGAGCAGTTCTTC.

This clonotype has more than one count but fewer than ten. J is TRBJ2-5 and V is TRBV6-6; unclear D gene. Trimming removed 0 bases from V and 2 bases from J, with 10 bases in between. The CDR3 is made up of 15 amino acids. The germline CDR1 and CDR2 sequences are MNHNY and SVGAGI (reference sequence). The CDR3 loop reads CASSYSAAAQETQYF. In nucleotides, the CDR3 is TGTGCCAGCAGTTACTCTGCGGCAGCTCAAGAGACCCAGTACTTC.

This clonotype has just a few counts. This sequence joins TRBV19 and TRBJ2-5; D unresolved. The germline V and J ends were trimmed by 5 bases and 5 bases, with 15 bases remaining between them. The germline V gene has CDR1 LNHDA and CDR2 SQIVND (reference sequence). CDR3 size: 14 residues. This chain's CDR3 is CASSQDPFSETQYF. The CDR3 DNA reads TGTGCCAGTAGTCAGGACCCTTTTTCTGAGACCCAGTACTTC.

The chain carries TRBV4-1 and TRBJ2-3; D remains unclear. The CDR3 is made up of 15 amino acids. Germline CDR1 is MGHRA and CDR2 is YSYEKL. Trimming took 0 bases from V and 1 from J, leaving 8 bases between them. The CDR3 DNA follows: TGCGCCAGCAGCCAAGACGCCCGCCGCACAGATACGCAGTATTTT. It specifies CASSQDARRTDTQYF.

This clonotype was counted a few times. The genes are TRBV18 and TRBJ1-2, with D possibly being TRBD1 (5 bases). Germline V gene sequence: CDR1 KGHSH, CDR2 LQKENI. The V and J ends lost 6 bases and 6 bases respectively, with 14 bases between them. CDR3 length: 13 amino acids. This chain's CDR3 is CASSTGGINGYTF. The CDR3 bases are TGTGCCAGCTCGACGGGGGGTATCAATGGCTACACCTTC.

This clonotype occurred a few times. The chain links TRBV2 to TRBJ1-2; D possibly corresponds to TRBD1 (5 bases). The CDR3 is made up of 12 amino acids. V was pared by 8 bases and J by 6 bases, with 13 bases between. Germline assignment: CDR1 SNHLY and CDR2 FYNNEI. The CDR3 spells CASREARDGYTF. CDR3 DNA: TGTGCCAGCCGAGAGGCCAGGGATGGCTACACCTTC. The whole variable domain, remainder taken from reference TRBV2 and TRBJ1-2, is EPEVTQTPSHQVTQMGQEVILRCVPISNHLYFYWYRQILGQKVEFLVSFYNNEISEKSEIFDDQFSVERPDGSNFTLKIRSTKLEDSAMYFCASREARDGYTFGSGTRLTVV.

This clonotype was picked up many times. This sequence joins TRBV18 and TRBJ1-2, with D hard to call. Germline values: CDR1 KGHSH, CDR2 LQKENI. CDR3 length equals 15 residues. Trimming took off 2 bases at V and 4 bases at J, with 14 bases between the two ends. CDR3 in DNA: TGTGCCAGCTCACCAACGACTCCACGGGGCTATGGCTACACCTTC. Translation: CASSPTTPRGYGYTF.

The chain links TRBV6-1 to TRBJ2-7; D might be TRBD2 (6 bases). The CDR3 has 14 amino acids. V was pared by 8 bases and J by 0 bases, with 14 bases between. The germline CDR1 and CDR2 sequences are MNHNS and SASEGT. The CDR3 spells CASSWGVYSYEQYV. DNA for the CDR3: TGTGCCAGCTCGTGGGGGGTCTACTCCTACGAGCAGTACGTC.

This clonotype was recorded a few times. The CDR3 nucleotides are TGTGCCACCAGTGATCCTCGAGGGGGTCAAGAGACCCAGTACTTC. This translates into CATSDPRGGQETQYF. V gene TRBV24-1 combines with J gene TRBJ2-5; D perhaps matches TRBD1 (6 bases). V was cut by 3 bases and J by 2 bases, with 12 bases left in between. Germline V lookup: CDR1 KGHDR, CDR2 SFDVKD. This CDR3 has 15 residues.

CDR3 DNA sequence: TGTGCCAGCAGCTTGGGGGCCGGGACAGTCAATGAAAAACTGTTTTTT. It yields the protein CASSLGAGTVNEKLFF. V gene TRBV5-8 combines with J gene TRBJ1-4; TRBD1 matches at 7 bases. The CDR3 has 16 residues. With V trimmed by 0 bases and J by 5 bases, 7 bases remained unmatched. The germline V gene has CDR1 SGHTS and CDR2 YDEGEE.

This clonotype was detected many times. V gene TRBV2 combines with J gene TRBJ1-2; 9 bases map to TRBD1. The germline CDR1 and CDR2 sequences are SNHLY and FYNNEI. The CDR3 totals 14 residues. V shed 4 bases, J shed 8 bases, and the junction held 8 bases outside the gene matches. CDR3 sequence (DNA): TGTGCCAGCAGTGTCTCCGGGACAGGGAACGGCTACACCTTC. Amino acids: CASSVSGTGNGYTF.

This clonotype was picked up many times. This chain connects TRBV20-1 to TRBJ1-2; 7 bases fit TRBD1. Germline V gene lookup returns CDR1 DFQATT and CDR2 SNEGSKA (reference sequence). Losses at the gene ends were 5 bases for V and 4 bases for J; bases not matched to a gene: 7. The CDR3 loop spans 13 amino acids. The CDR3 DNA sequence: TGCAGTGCTGTTACAGGGGATTCCTATGGCTACACCTTC. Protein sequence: CSAVTGDSYGYTF.

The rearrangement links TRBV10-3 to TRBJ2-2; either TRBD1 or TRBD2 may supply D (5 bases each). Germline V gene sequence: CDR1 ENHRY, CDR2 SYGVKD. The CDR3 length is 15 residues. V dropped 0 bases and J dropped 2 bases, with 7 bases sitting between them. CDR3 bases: TGTGCCATCAGTGAGTCGAGGGGTAACACCGGGGAGCTGTTTTTT. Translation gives CAISESRGNTGELFF.

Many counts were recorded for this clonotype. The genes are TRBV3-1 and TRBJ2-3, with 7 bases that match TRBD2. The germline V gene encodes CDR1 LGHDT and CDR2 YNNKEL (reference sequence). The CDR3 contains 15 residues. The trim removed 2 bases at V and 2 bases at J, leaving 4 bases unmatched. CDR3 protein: CASSQRAGTTDTQYF. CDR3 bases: TGTGCCAGCAGCCAACGAGCGGGAACCACAGATACGCAGTATTTT.

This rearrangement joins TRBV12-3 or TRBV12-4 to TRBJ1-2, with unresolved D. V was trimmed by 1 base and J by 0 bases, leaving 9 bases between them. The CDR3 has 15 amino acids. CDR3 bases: TGTGCCAGCAGTTTAGTGGCCCGCGCTAACTATGGCTACACCTTC. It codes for CASSLVARANYGYTF.

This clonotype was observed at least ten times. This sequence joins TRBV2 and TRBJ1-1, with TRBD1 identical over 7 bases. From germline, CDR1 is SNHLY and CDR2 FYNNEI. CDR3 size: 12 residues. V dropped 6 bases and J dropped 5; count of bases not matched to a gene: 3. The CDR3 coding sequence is TGTGCCAGCAGGGGACAGAGTACTGAAGCTTTCTTT. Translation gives CASRGQSTEAFF.

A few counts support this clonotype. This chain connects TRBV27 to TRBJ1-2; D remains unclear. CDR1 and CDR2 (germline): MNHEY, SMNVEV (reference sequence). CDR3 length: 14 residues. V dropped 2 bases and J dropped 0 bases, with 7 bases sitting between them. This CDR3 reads CASSLLGSNYGYTF. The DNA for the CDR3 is TGTGCCAGCAGTTTACTGGGATCTAACTATGGCTACACCTTC.

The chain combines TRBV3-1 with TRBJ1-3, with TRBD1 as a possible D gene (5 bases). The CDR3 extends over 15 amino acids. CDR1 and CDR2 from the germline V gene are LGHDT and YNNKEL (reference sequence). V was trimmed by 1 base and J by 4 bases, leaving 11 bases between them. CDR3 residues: CASSQGAGFGNTIYF. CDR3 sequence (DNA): TGTGCCAGCAGCCAAGGGGCAGGGTTCGGAAACACCATATATTTT.